A single sample gave rise to the 5 T cell receptor beta chains below, sequenced in a study of CXCR3 chemokines and chemotherapy response in bladder cancer. TCRdb reprocessed the PCR reads with MiXCR, giving one entry per CDR3 protein. The table lists 3,000 to 4,000 distinct CDR3 sequences, roughly 26% of them singletons. Sampling was performed from a patient whose treatment included neoadjuvant chemotherapy. These receptors originate from a human donor with bladder cancer that did not respond to neoadjuvant chemotherapy.

This clonotype is medium-sized by share. The CDR3 reads CSVRQANNSPLHF. In DNA, the CDR3 is TGCAGCGTCCGACAGGCTAATAATTCACCCCTCCACTTT. The rearrangement joins TRBV29-1 to TRBJ1-6, with D possibly being TRBD1 (6 bases). The CDR3 runs 13 residues. Germline V CDR1 and CDR2: SQVTM, ANQGSEA. Trimming pared 6 bases from V and 5 bases from J, leaving 11 bases between.

This clonotype counts as medium-sized (0.01 to 0.1%). The rearrangement joins TRBV6-2 or TRBV6-3 to TRBJ2-1; perhaps TRBD1 as D (5 bases). Between the trimmed V and J ends, which lost 5 bases and 2 bases, there was a span of 28 bases. The CDR3 has 20 residues. CDR1 and CDR2 from the germline V gene are MNHEY and SVGEGT. CDR3 loop: CASSPSLGARRLWAYNEQFF. CDR3 nucleotides: TGTGCCAGCAGTCCAAGCCTAGGGGCGCGACGCTTGTGGGCCTACAATGAGCAGTTCTTC.

On this clonotype itself: This likely traces to a read error, being one base from a far larger clone. V and J are TRBV6-6 and TRBJ2-1; 9 bases agree with TRBD2. With 5 bases clipped from V and 8 bases from J, the junction kept 16 bases outside the gene matches. The CDR3 consists of 17 residues. Germline V gene sequence: CDR1 MNHNY, CDR2 SVGAGI (reference sequence). The CDR3 sequence: CASSEVGGGAVSDEQFF. The CDR3 DNA reads as TGTGCCAGCAGTGAGGTTGGCGGGGGGGCCGTATCGGATGAGCAGTTCTTC.

This clonotype was picked up many times. CDR3 amino acids: CASSFGSYNEQFF. The CDR3 DNA reads as TGCGCCAGCAGCTTCGGGAGTTACAATGAGCAGTTCTTC. V is TRBV5-1 and J is TRBJ2-1; D might be TRBD2 (6 bases). From germline, CDR1 is SGHRS and CDR2 YFSETQ. V was shortened by 2 bases and J by 4 bases, with 7 bases between the two germline ends. This CDR3 is built from 13 residues.

This chain links TRBV6-2 or TRBV6-3 with TRBJ1-1; weak D call: TRBD1 (6 bases). Deletions cut 4 bases from V and 5 bases from J, with 20 bases between. Germline V gene lookup returns CDR1 MNHEY and CDR2 SVGEGT. The CDR3 has 16 amino acids. Here the CDR3 reads CASSSMGAGARTEAFF. In DNA form, the CDR3 reads TGTGCCAGCAGTTCCATGGGGGCGGGGGCGAGGACTGAAGCTTTCTTT.